The 20 T cell receptor beta chains below come from one sample, sequenced in a study of cytomegalovirus exposure and HLA in healthy donors. PCR employed 60 Vbeta and 13 Jbeta primers. TCRdb's table, derived via immunoSEQ multiplex PCR, lists solely in-frame clones and lacks some. The sample lists 150,000 to 180,000 clones; around 75% were seen once. The sequenced sample consisted of PBMCs. All receptors derive from a man under 40 in good health and CMV-seropositive.

In regard to this clone: At one boundary the junction diverges from the germline segment, which might be a read error. V is TRBV7-7 and J is TRBJ2-2, with TRBD2 as a possible D gene (5 bases). CDR3 length equals 13 residues. Germline-derived CDR1 and CDR2 are SSHAT and FNYEAQ (reference sequence). The CDR3 spells CASSPSGTGELFF. CDR3 nucleotide sequence: TGTGCTAGCAGTCCCAGCGGAACCGGGGAGCTGTTTTTT. Full variable domain (missing parts from reference TRBV7-7 and TRBJ2-2): GAGVSQSPRYKVTKRGQDVTLRCDPISSHATLYWYQQALGQGPEFLTYFNYEAQPDKSGLPSDRFSAERPEGSISTLTIQRTEQRDSAMYRCASSPSGTGELFFGEGSRLTVL.

The rearrangement uses TRBV25-1 and TRBJ2-7, with 11 bases identical to TRBD2. The CDR3 is 14 amino acids. Germline V lookup: CDR1 MGHDK, CDR2 SYGVNS. V shed 5 bases, J shed 5 bases, and the junction held 5 bases outside the gene matches. The CDR3 nucleotides read TGTGCCAGCAGTACTAGCGGGAGCGCTGACGAGCAGTACTTC. This encodes CASSTSGSADEQYF.

The chain links TRBV10-3 to TRBJ1-2; no clear D. The V end was cut by 2 bases, the J end by 1 base, with 23 bases between. The CDR3 consists of 19 residues. From germline, CDR1 is ENHRY and CDR2 SYGVKD. Written as DNA, the CDR3 is TGTGCCATCAGTGAGCCGAGAGGGCGGTCCCAGCAGGATAACTATGGCTACACCTTC. Translation: CAISEPRGRSQQDNYGYTF.

The chain joins TRBV18 to TRBJ1-2; D is perhaps TRBD1 (6 bases). V lost 0 bases and J 8 bases, leaving 16 bases between the germline ends. CDR3 length: 15 amino acids. Germline assignment: CDR1 KGHSH and CDR2 LQKENI. CDR3 sequence (DNA): TGTGCCAGCTCACCACCCAATGGTGCAGGGGAAGGCTACACCTTC. This gives the protein CASSPPNGAGEGYTF.

In this sample, this clone turned up a few times. This chain joins TRBV4-2 and TRBJ2-7; tentative D call: TRBD2 (5 bases). The germline CDR1 and CDR2 sequences are LGHNA and YNFKEQ. CDR3 length equals 13 residues. With 0 bases removed from V and 3 bases from J, the gap between germline ends came to 6 bases. CDR3 coding DNA: TGTGCCAGCAGCCAAGATCGGGGCTACGAGCAGTACTTC. It translates to CASSQDRGYEQYF.

Points on this clone: Other DNA sequences in this sample translate to the same CDR3. The chain couples TRBV7-3 to TRBJ2-3; tentatively, D is TRBD2 (5 bases). V gave up 1 base and J gave up 0 bases, with 8 bases separating them. There are 15 residues in the CDR3. The V gene's germline CDR1 is SGHTA and CDR2 FQGTGA. Here the CDR3 reads CASSLSGLSTDTQYF. In nucleotides, the CDR3 is TGTGCCAGCAGCTTAAGTGGACTTAGCACAGATACGCAGTATTTT.

V and J are TRBV2 and TRBJ1-5, with 12 bases lining up with TRBD1. This CDR3 is 14 amino acids long. CDR1 and CDR2 from the germline V gene are SNHLY and FYNNEI. V shed 6 bases and J 11 bases; nucleotides not matched to a gene: 8. The CDR3 region is CASRNGTGGLSQHF. Written as DNA, the CDR3 is TGTGCCAGCAGGAACGGGACAGGGGGCTTGTCCCAGCATTTT.

The chain combines TRBV10-2 with TRBJ2-2; the match to TRBD2 covers 9 bases. The junction had 6 bases not matched to a gene; V was cut back by 7 bases and J by 0 bases. This CDR3 comprises 16 residues. Germline CDR1 WSHSY, CDR2 SAAADI. The CDR3, as DNA: TGCGCCAGCAAGGAAGCGGGGGGCGCGAACACCGGGGAGCTGTTTTTT. Amino acids: CASKEAGGANTGELFF.

The chain employs TRBV4-2 and TRBJ1-1; no clear D gene. This CDR3 spans 14 amino acids. CDR1 LGHNA and CDR2 YNFKEQ come from the germline V gene. Trimming pared 1 base from V and 2 bases from J, leaving 8 bases between. The CDR3 DNA sequence: TGTGCCAGCAGCCAAGCACTATACAACACTGAAGCTTTCTTT. It encodes CASSQALYNTEAFF.

V gene TRBV2 combines with J gene TRBJ1-2; no firm D call. V lost 4 bases to trimming and J lost 3 bases, with 9 bases between them. Germline V gene data show CDR1 as SNHLY and CDR2 as FYNNEI. This CDR3 has 13 residues. The CDR3 nucleotides are TGTGCCAGCAGTGGAGGCATTCACTATGGCTACACCTTC. Translating it yields CASSGGIHYGYTF.

J is TRBJ1-5 and V is TRBV7-9; 9 bases are a match to TRBD1. The CDR3 runs to 14 residues. V was clipped by 4 bases and J by 4 bases; unmatched bases: 2. Germline CDR1 reads SEHNR; CDR2 reads FQNEAQ (reference sequence). The CDR3 bases are TGTGCCAGCAGCTCACAGGGGGCTAATCAGCCCCAGCATTTT. Translating it yields CASSSQGANQPQHF.

This chain uses TRBV27 with TRBJ1-4; 8 nucleotides line up with TRBD1. V trimming: 3 bases; J trimming: 8 bases; junction bases outside the gene matches: 5. Germline V gene lookup returns CDR1 MNHEY and CDR2 SMNVEV (reference sequence). The CDR3 runs to 14 residues. CDR3 DNA sequence: TGTGCCAGCAGTTTGGACAGGGCGGGAGAAAAACTGTTTTTT. It translates to CASSLDRAGEKLFF. The variable domain in full, completed from reference TRBV27 and TRBJ1-4, reads EAQVTQNPRYLITVTGKKLTVTCSQNMNHEYMSWYRQDPGLGLRQIYYSMNVEVTDKGDVPEGYKVSRKEKRNFPLILESPSPNQTSLYFCASSLDRAGEKLFFGSGTQLSVL.

V is TRBV5-8 and J is TRBJ2-7; D perhaps matches TRBD1 (6 bases). Germline CDR1 is SGHTS and CDR2 is YDEGEE. CDR3 length: 14 residues. The ends were cut back, 5 bases at V and 2 bases at J, with 14 bases in the middle. CDR3 amino acids: CASSDRLMTYEQYF. CDR3 nucleotides: TGTGCCAGCAGTGACAGGCTGATGACCTACGAGCAGTACTTC.

This clone showed up just a few times. The chain carries TRBV2 and TRBJ2-1, with 7 bases that match TRBD2. Trimming took 7 bases from V and 7 from J; bases not matched to a gene: 10. Germline lookup yields CDR1 SNHLY and CDR2 FYNNEI. CDR3 length: 14 amino acids. The CDR3 nucleotides are TGTGCCAGCACCGTCCGGGACGGGAGGAATGAGCAGTTCTTC. Amino acid sequence: CASTVRDGRNEQFF.

The rearrangement uses TRBV6-5 and TRBJ2-3; D is uncertain. Trimming took off 3 bases at V and 2 bases at J, with 9 bases between the two ends. Germline V CDR1 and CDR2: MNHEY, SVGAGI. The CDR3 extends over 14 amino acids. This chain's CDR3 is CASSYNFYTDTQYF. DNA of the CDR3: TGTGCCAGCAGTTATAACTTCTACACAGATACGCAGTATTTT.

A few counts support this clone. The genes are TRBV28 and TRBJ2-1; a possible D gene is TRBD2 (5 bases). Germline V gene data show CDR1 as MDHEN and CDR2 as SYDVKM. V was clipped by 3 bases and J by 2 bases, with 11 bases between them. The length of the CDR3 is 15 residues. The CDR3 reads CASSLRAVTYNEQFF. CDR3 nucleotide sequence: TGTGCCAGCAGTTTGAGGGCAGTTACCTACAATGAGCAGTTCTTC.

This clone was detected once. The chain recombines TRBV27 with TRBJ2-1; D ambiguous. Germline V gene sequence: CDR1 MNHEY, CDR2 SMNVEV (reference sequence). V was pared by 5 bases and J by 0 bases, with 17 bases between. The CDR3 is 17 residues long. CDR3 region: CASSRVSALGSYNEQFF. In nucleotides, the CDR3 is TGTGCCAGCAGTCGGGTCAGCGCCTTGGGCTCCTACAATGAGCAGTTCTTC.

This clone was observed once. V and J are TRBV27 and TRBJ2-7; 10 nucleotides match TRBD2. Germline loops: CDR1 MNHEY, CDR2 SMNVEV (reference sequence). The CDR3 sequence is 15 residues long. The V segment lost 2 bases and the J segment 3 bases; nucleotides outside the gene matches: 4. CDR3 in DNA: TGTGCCAGCAGTTTAGGCGCTAGCGGGAGCTACGAGCAGTACTTC. Translated, it gives CASSLGASGSYEQYF.

The chain employs TRBV14 and TRBJ2-5; D may be TRBD1 (6 bases). V gave up 1 base and J gave up 4 bases, with 16 bases separating them. This CDR3 has 16 residues. In germline, CDR1 is SGHDN, CDR2 FVKESK. CDR3 nucleotide sequence: TGTGCCAGCAGCCAAGGGCCCGGGCTAGGGGGAGAGACCCAGTACTTC. Protein product: CASSQGPGLGGETQYF. The full variable domain, with the rest looked up from reference TRBV14 and TRBJ2-5, is EAGVTQFPSHSVIEKGQTVTLRCDPISGHDNLYWYRRVMGKEIKFLLHFVKESKQDESGMPNNRFLAERTGGTYSTLKVQPAELEDSGVYFCASSQGPGLGGETQYFGPGTRLLVL.

This sequence joins TRBV13 and TRBJ2-5, with 7 bases matching TRBD2. In germline, CDR1 is PRHDT, CDR2 FYEKMQ (reference sequence). Trimming took 4 bases from V and 4 from J; bases not matched to a gene: 9. The CDR3 is made up of 15 amino acids. The CDR3 loop reads CASSSAGVVGETQYF. CDR3 in DNA: TGTGCCAGCAGCTCGGCGGGGGTCGTAGGAGAGACCCAGTACTTC.